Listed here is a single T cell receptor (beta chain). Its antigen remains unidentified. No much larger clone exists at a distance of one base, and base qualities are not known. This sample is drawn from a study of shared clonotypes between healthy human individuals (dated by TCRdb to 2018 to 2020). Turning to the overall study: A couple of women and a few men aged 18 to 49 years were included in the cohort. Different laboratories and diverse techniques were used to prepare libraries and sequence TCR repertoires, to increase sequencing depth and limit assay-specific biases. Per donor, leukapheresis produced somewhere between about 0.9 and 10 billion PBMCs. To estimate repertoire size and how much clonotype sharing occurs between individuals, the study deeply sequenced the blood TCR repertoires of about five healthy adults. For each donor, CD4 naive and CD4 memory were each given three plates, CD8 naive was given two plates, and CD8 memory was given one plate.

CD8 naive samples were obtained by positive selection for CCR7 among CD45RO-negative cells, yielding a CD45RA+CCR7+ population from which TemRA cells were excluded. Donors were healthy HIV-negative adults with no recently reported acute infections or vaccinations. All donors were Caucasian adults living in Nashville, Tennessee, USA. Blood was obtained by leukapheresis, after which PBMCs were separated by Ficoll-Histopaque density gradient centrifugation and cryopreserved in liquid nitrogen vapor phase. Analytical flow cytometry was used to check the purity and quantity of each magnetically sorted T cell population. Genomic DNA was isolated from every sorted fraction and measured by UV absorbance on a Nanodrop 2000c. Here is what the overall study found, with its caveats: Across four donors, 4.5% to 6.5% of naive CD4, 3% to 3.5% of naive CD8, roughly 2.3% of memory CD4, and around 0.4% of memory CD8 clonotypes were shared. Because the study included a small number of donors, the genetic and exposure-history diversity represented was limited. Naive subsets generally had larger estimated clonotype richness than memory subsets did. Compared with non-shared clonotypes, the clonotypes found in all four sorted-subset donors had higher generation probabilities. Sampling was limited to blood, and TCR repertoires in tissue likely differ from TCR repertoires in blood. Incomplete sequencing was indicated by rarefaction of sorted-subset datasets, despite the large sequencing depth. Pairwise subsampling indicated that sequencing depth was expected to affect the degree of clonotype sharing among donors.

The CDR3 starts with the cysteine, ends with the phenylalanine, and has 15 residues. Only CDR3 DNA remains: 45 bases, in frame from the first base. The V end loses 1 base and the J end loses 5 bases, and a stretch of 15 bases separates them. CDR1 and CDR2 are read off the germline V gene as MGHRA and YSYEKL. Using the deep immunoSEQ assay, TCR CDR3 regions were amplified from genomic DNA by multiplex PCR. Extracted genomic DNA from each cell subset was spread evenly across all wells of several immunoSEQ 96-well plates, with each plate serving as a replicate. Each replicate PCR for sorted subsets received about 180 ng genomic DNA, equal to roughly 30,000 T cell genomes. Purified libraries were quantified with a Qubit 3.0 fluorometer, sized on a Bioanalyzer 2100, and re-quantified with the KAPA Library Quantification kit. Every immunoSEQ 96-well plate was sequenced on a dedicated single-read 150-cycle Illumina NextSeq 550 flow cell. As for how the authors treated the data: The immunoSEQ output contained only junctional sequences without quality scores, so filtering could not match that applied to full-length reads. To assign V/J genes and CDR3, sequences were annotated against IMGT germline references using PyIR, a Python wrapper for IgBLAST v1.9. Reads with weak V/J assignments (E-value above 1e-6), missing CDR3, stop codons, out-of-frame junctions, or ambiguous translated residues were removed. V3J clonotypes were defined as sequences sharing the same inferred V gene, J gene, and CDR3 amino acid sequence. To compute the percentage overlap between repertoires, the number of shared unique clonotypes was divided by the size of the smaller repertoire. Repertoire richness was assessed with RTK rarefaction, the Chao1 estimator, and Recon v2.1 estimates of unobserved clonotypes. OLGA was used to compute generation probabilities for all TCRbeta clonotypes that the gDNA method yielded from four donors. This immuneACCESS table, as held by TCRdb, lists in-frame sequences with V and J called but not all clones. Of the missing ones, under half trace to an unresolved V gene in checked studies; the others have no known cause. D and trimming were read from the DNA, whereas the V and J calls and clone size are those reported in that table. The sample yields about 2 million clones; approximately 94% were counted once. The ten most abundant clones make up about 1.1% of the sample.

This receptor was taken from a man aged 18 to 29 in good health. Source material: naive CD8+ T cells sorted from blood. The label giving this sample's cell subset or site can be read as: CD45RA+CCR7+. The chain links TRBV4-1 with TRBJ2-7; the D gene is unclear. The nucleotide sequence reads TGCGCCAGCAGCCAAGTCTTTGTCAGCCGCGACGAGCAGTACTTC. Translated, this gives CASSQVFVSRDEQYF.